In this sample, the clone carrying this T cell receptor (beta chain) turned up many times. Its antigen remains unknown. The TCR beta CDR3 regions underwent amplification using RNA transcripts as the source. The HTBI primer set was used in a first-round RT-PCR of the TCR CDR3. In TCRdb, the multiplex PCR reads were re-called with MiXCR into one record per CDR3 protein. Of roughly 500,000 distinct CDR3 sequences in the sample, roughly 46% are singletons; the top ten hold roughly 19%. This entry is derived from a study of T cells in Graves' hyperthyroidism and ophthalmopathy. This CDR3 is 16 amino acids long. The ends were cut back, 1 base at V and 0 bases at J, with 13 bases in the middle. Per germline, CDR1 SGDLS and CDR2 YYNGEE. Findings of the study overall: In the blood, most expanded thyroid clonotypes above 0.001 appeared as well.

The chain joins TRBV9 to TRBJ1-1; the D gene is possibly TRBD1 (6 bases). The source material was peripheral blood or thyroid tissue (not recorded which). This clonotype was obtained from an adult woman with Graves' disease, either hyperthyroidism or ophthalmopathy (not recorded which). CDR3 loop: CASSVSGGGMNTEAFF. The CDR3 DNA reads TGTGCCAGCAGCGTATCGGGTGGGGGCATGAACACTGAAGCTTTCTTT.